A selection of T cell receptor beta chains follows, all from one sample in a study of siplizumab effects on memory and regulatory T cells. Sequencing was performed with immunoSEQ multiplex PCR; in TCRdb, only in-frame clones are kept and a portion is missing. The sample lists over 95,000 clones, roughly 93% occurring once. Sequenced: non-Treg CD4+ T cells sorted from blood. All receptors derive from a human donor in good health. The CDR3 runs from the conserved cysteine through the conserved F or W. The D gene is left open where the match is weak. Not every row has a clone size; where given, it reads once, few, many or a size class.

>TRBJ1-2|-|-|12|TRBV6-4
CASSDRGVGYTF
TGTGCCAGCAGTGACAGGGGAGTGGGCTACACCTTC
>TRBJ2-2|TRBD1|-|16|TRBV10-2
CASQSRGQGNTGELFF
TGCGCCAGCCAATCCCGGGGACAGGGAAACACCGGGGAGCTGTTTTTT
>TRBJ2-7|-|-|11|TRBV5-5
CASSLLHEQYF
TGTGCCAGCAGCTTGCTCCACGAGCAGTACTTC
>TRBJ2-1|TRBD2|-|21|TRBV28
CASTSYPPRLAGVPSYNEQFF
TGTGCCAGCACTTCTTACCCCCCCCGGCTAGCGGGGGTCCCCTCCTACAATGAGCAGTTCTTC
>TRBJ2-3|TRBD1|-|15|TRBV6-1
CASYPDRVMTDTQYF
TGTGCCAGCTACCCCGACAGGGTTATGACAGATACGCAGTATTTT
>TRBJ2-2|TRBD2|-|16|TRBV6-6
CASSYREGSNTGELFF
TGTGCCAGCAGTTACCGGGAGGGGTCGAACACCGGGGAGCTGTTTTTT
>TRBJ2-1|TRBD1|once|14|TRBV5-4
CASSTGTGYNEQFF
TGTGCCAGCAGTACCGGGACAGGGTACAATGAGCAGTTCTTC
>TRBJ2-7|-|-|14|TRBV5-1
CASSLFSISLEQYF
TGCGCCAGCAGCTTGTTCTCTATATCTTTGGAGCAGTACTTC
>TRBJ1-1|TRBD1|-|16|TRBV4-1
CASSYRTGQKNTEAFF
TGCGCCAGCAGCTACCGGACAGGGCAGAAGAACACTGAAGCTTTCTTT
>TRBJ2-1|-|few|14|TRBV10-1
CASSVKPGHNEQFF
TGCGCCAGCAGTGTTAAGCCGGGACACAATGAGCAGTTCTTC
>TRBJ2-1|TRBD2|-|14|TRBV9
CASSGLASDNEQFF
TGTGCCAGCAGCGGACTAGCGTCGGACAATGAGCAGTTCTTC
>TRBJ1-3|-|once|14|TRBV19
CASSVAASGNTIYF
TGTGCCAGTAGTGTCGCAGCCTCTGGAAACACCATATATTTT
>TRBJ1-1|-|-|14|TRBV9
CASSPRQANTEAFF
TGTGCCAGCAGCCCGCGACAGGCGAACACTGAAGCTTTCTTT
>TRBJ2-5|-|-|14|TRBV18
CASSPPVGEETQYF
TGTGCCAGCTCACCACCAGTAGGTGAAGAGACCCAGTACTTC
>TRBJ1-3|-|few|14|TRBV10-2
CASSTDGRGNTIYF
TGCGCCAGCAGTACGGACGGCCGTGGAAACACCATATATTTT
>TRBJ1-6|-|-|13|TRBV2
CASRLSINSPLHF
TGTGCCAGCAGACTATCGATAAATTCACCCCTCCACTTT
>TRBJ1-1|-|-|13|TRBV5-5
CASSLEVGAEAFF
TGTGCCAGCAGCTTGGAGGTCGGGGCTGAAGCTTTCTTT
>TRBJ1-1|-|-|17|TRBV6-1
CASSEVQAGVMNTEAFF
TGTGCCAGCAGTGAAGTGCAGGCAGGGGTCATGAACACTGAAGCTTTCTTT
>TRBJ1-2|TRBD1|-|16|TRBV5-4
CASSSGQGPANYGYTF
TGTGCCAGCAGCTCCGGACAGGGACCCGCTAACTATGGCTACACCTTC
>TRBJ2-1|-|-|15|TRBV7-9
CASSSEGTLYNEQFF
TGTGCCAGCAGCTCGGAGGGGACGTTATACAATGAGCAGTTCTTC
>TRBJ1-5|-|-|12|TRBV5-5
CASSSPGEPQHF
TGTGCCAGCAGCTCCCCGGGGGAGCCCCAGCATTTT
>TRBJ1-1|TRBD1|once|16|TRBV5-1
CASSKQPTGANTEAFF
TGCGCCAGCAGCAAACAACCCACAGGGGCGAACACTGAAGCTTTCTTT
>TRBJ2-3|-|-|13|TRBV28
CASRGQGSDTQYF
TGTGCCAGCAGGGGGCAGGGGTCAGATACGCAGTATTTT
>TRBJ2-5|TRBD2|few|16|TRBV7-7
CASSLLTSGGLETQYF
TGTGCCAGCAGCTTACTGACTAGCGGGGGGTTGGAGACCCAGTACTTC
>TRBJ1-2|TRBD1|few|13|TRBV5-4
CASRLGGAYGYTF
TGTGCCAGCAGGTTAGGGGGCGCTTATGGCTACACCTTC
>TRBJ1-5|TRBD1|-|15|TRBV4-1
CASSQRTGQNQPQHF
TGCGCCAGCAGCCAGAGGACAGGGCAGAATCAGCCCCAGCATTTT
>TRBJ1-4|TRBD1|-|12|TRBV19
CASNRGDGKLFF
TGTGCCTCCAACAGGGGGGACGGAAAACTGTTTTTT
>TRBJ2-3|TRBD2|-|14|TRBV10-3
CAISESGTIDTQYF
TGTGCCATCAGTGAGTCCGGGACTATAGATACGCAGTATTTT
>TRBJ2-1|-|-|15|TRBV30
CAWNPRDGRLNEQFF
TGTGCCTGGAACCCCCGGGACGGTCGGCTGAACGAGCAGTTCTTC
>TRBJ2-6|TRBD1|-|18|TRBV15
CATSREGTGEAGANVLTF
TGTGCCACCAGCAGAGAAGGGACAGGGGAGGCTGGGGCCAACGTCCTGACTTTC
>TRBJ2-2|-|-|16|TRBV5-1
CASSLNGGLNTGELFF
TGCGCCAGCAGCTTGAATGGAGGACTTAACACCGGGGAGCTGTTTTTT
>TRBJ2-3|-|-|12|TRBV6-5
CASRGGTDTQYF
TGTGCCAGCAGGGGGGGCACAGATACGCAGTATTTT
>TRBJ1-1|-|-|14|TRBV27
CASSLVGRNTEAFF
TGTGCCAGCAGTTTGGTAGGTCGGAACACTGAAGCTTTCTTT
>TRBJ1-2|-|-|13|TRBV6-1
CASSEFDRLGYTF
TGTGCCAGCAGTGAATTCGATAGGTTGGGCTACACCTTC
>TRBJ1-3|-|once|14|TRBV10-3
CAISEEVAGNTIYF
TGTGCCATCAGTGAGGAAGTAGCAGGAAACACCATATATTTT
>TRBJ1-5|-|-|16|TRBV4-1
CASSQTRLGGNQPQHF
TGCGCCAGCAGCCAAACGCGTTTAGGGGGCAATCAGCCCCAGCATTTT
>TRBJ2-7|TRBD1|-|15|TRBV10-3
CAISDKGQIAYEQYF
TGTGCCATCAGTGATAAGGGACAGATAGCCTACGAGCAGTACTTC
>TRBJ1-1|-|-|13|TRBV27
CASRRVGNTEAFF
TGTGCCAGCAGGAGGGTCGGGAACACTGAAGCTTTCTTT
>TRBJ2-6|TRBD1|-|18|TRBV9
CASSPQEGGPPGANVLTF
TGTGCCAGCAGCCCGCAGGAAGGGGGCCCACCTGGGGCCAACGTCCTGACTTTC
>TRBJ2-2|-|-|14|TRBV19
CASSIDSSTGELFF
TGTGCCAGTAGTATAGATAGTTCGACCGGGGAGCTGTTTTTT
>TRBJ2-7|TRBD1|-|13|TRBV27
CASSFRGPYEQYF
TGTGCCAGCAGTTTCAGGGGGCCCTACGAGCAGTACTTC
>TRBJ2-3|-|-|15|TRBV4-1
CASSQAGLGTDTQYF
TGCGCCAGCAGCCAAGCCGGGCTGGGCACAGATACGCAGTATTTT
>TRBJ1-6|-|-|13|TRBV25-1
CASRRTADSPLHF
TGTGCCAGCAGAAGGACAGCCGATTCACCCCTCCACTTT
>TRBJ1-3|TRBD1|once|16|TRBV9
CASSVVDRVSGNTIYF
TGTGCCAGCAGCGTAGTCGACAGGGTCTCGGGAAACACCATATATTTT
>TRBJ2-7|TRBD1|-|14|TRBV6-6
CASSPGTGIYEQYF
TGTGCCAGCAGTCCCGGGACAGGGATCTACGAGCAGTACTTC
>TRBJ2-7|-|-|11|TRBV12-5
CASGLQGKQYF
TGTGCTAGTGGTTTACAGGGAAAGCAGTACTTC
>TRBJ2-2|TRBD2|-|17|TRBV2
CASSAVSGGMSTGELFF
TGTGCCAGCAGTGCCGTTAGCGGGGGAATGAGCACCGGGGAGCTGTTTTTT
>TRBJ2-3|-|-|16|TRBV5-1
CASSLEGRGGTDTQYF
TGCGCCAGCAGCTTGGAAGGCAGGGGGGGCACAGATACGCAGTATTTT
>TRBJ1-2|TRBD1|-|13|TRBV11-1
CASSRDSPYGYTF
TGTGCCAGCAGCCGGGACAGTCCTTATGGCTACACCTTC
>TRBJ2-3|TRBD2|-|15|TRBV11-3
CASSLEGGQGDTQYF
TGTGCCAGCAGCTTAGAGGGAGGGCAGGGAGATACGCAGTATTTT
>TRBJ2-1|-|few|14|TRBV19
CASHDRNYYNEQFF
TGTGCCAGTCATGACAGAAATTACTACAATGAGCAGTTCTTC
>TRBJ1-5|-|once|13|TRBV7-9
CASSLQEDQPQHF
TGTGCCAGCAGCTTACAGGAAGATCAGCCCCAGCATTTT
>TRBJ1-2|TRBD1|-|14|TRBV11-2
CASTDTGASGGYTF
TGTGCCAGCACCGATACAGGGGCCTCCGGCGGCTACACCTTC
>TRBJ1-3|-|-|14|TRBV6-1
CASSQTHSGNTIYF
TGTGCCAGCAGTCAGACTCACTCTGGAAACACCATATATTTT
>TRBJ1-1|TRBD1|-|13|TRBV18
CASSPGQGLVAFF
TGTGCCAGCTCACCGGGACAGGGTCTAGTAGCTTTCTTT
>TRBJ2-2|TRBD1|-|16|TRBV6-1
CASSDGTGLNTGELFF
TGTGCCAGCAGTGATGGGACAGGGCTAAACACCGGGGAGCTGTTTTTT
>TRBJ2-1|TRBD2|-|16|TRBV25-1
CASSHLVTSGYNEQFF
TGTGCCAGCAGCCACCTCGTGACTAGCGGATACAATGAGCAGTTCTTC
>TRBJ1-4|-|-|14|TRBV5-1
CASSLALANEKLFF
TGCGCCAGCAGCTTGGCCCTGGCTAATGAAAAACTGTTTTTT